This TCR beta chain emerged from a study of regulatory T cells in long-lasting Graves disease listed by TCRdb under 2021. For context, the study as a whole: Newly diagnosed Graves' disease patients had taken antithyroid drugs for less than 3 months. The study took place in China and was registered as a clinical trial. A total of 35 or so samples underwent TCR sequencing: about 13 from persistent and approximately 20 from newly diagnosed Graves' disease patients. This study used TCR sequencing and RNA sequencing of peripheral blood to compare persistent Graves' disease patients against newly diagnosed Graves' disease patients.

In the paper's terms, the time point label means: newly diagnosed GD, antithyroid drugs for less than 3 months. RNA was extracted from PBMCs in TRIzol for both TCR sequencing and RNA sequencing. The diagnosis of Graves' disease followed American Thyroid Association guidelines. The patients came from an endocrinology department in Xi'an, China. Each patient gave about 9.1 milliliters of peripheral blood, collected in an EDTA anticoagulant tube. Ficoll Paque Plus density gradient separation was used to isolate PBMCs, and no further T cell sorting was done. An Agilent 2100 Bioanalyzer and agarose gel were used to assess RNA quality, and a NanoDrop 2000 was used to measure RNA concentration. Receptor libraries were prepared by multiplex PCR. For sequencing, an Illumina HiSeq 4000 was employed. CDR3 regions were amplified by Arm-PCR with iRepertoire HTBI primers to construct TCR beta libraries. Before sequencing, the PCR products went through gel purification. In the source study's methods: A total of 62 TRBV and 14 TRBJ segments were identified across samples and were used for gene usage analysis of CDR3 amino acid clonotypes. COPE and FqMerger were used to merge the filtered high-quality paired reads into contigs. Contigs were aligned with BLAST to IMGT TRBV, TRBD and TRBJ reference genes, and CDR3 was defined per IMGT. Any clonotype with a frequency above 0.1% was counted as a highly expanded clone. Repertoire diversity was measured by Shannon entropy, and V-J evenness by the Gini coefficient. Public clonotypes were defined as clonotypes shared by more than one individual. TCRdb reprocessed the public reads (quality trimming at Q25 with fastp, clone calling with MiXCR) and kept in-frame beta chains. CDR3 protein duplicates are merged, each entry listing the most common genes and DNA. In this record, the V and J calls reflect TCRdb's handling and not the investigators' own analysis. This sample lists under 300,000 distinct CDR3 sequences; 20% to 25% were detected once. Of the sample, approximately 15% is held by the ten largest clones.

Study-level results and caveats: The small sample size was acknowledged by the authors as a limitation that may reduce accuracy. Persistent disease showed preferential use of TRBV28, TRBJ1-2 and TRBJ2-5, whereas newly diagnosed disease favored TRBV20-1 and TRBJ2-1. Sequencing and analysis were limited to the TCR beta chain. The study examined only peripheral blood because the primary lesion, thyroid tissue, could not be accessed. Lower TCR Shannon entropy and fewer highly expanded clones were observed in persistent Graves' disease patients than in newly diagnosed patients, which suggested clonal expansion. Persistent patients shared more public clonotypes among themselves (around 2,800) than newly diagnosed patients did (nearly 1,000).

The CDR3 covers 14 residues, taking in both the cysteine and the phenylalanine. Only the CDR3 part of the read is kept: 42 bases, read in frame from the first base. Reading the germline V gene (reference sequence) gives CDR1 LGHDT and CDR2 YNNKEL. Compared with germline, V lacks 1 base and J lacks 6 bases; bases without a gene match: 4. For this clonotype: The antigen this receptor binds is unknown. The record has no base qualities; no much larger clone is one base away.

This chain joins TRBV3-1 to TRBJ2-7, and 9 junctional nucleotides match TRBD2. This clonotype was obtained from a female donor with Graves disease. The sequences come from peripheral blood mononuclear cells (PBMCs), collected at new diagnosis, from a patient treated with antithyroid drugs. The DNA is TGTGCCAGCAGCCAAGGTAGCGGGGGTCGCGAGCAGTACTTC. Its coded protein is CASSQGSGGREQYF.